Listed below are T cell receptor beta chains from one sample, sequenced in a study of cytomegalovirus exposure and HLA in healthy donors. Repertoires were generated with immunoSEQ multiplex PCR, while TCRdb's copy carries only in-frame clones and drops some. Of roughly 200,000 clones in the sample, over 75% were seen once. The sample was PBMCs. The receptor source for this set is a man in his fifties or sixties in good health and CMV-seronegative. Both conserved end residues are part of each CDR3. Fields, in order: V gene, clone size, D gene, J gene, CDR3 DNA, CDR3 protein. D genes are given only for firm matches. Clone size is given for some rows only: seen once, a few or many times, or a class if the clone is expanded.

V: TRBV6-1
size: -
D: -
J: TRBJ1-5
DNA: TGTGCCAGCAGTGAATTTGGCAGGGGCAGCAATCAGCCCCAGCATTTT
CDR3: CASSEFGRGSNQPQHF

V: TRBV2
size: -
D: -
J: TRBJ1-4
DNA: TGTGCCTCCCGGCGGGGGTTGGAGGAAAAACTGTTTTTT
CDR3: CASRRGLEEKLFF

V: TRBV28
size: few
D: -
J: TRBJ1-3
DNA: TGTGCCAGCAGTTCGCCCACAGGGGGAAACACCATATATTTT
CDR3: CASSSPTGGNTIYF

V: TRBV6-1
size: few
D: -
J: TRBJ1-1
DNA: TGTGCCAGCAGTCGCAGGGACACTGAAGCTTTCTTT
CDR3: CASSRRDTEAFF

V: TRBV9
size: -
D: -
J: TRBJ2-3
DNA: TGTGCCAGCAGCGTCGGTCTTTCAGATACGCAGTATTTT
CDR3: CASSVGLSDTQYF

V: TRBV5-4
size: -
D: -
J: TRBJ2-2
DNA: TGTGCCAGCAGCCCCCCGACAGCGAACACCGGGGAGCTGTTTTTT
CDR3: CASSPPTANTGELFF

V: TRBV6-5
size: -
D: -
J: TRBJ1-2
DNA: TGTGCCAGCACCGACACAACTAACTATGGCTACACCTTC
CDR3: CASTDTTNYGYTF

V: TRBV7-7
size: -
D: -
J: TRBJ1-1
DNA: TGTGCTAGCAGCTTACAGTTGAACACTGAAGCTTTCTTT
CDR3: CASSLQLNTEAFF

V: TRBV27
size: -
D: TRBD2
J: TRBJ2-7
DNA: TGTGCCAGCAGTGCCGGGACTAGCGGATACGAGCAGTACTTC
CDR3: CASSAGTSGYEQYF

V: TRBV6-6
size: -
D: TRBD1
J: TRBJ1-3
DNA: TGTGCCAGCAGTTACAGGCAACGGACAGGGGTAGACACCATATATTTT
CDR3: CASSYRQRTGVDTIYF

V: TRBV5-1
size: -
D: -
J: TRBJ1-4
DNA: TGCGCCAGCACCCTGCAGGGAACTGGTGGAAAACTGTTTTTT
CDR3: CASTLQGTGGKLFF

V: TRBV9
size: -
D: TRBD1
J: TRBJ1-1
DNA: TGTGCCAGCAGCGTAGGGACAGGGTGGAACACTGAAGCTTTCTTT
CDR3: CASSVGTGWNTEAFF

V: TRBV18
size: -
D: -
J: TRBJ2-5
DNA: TGTGCCAGCTCACGTCGGACAGAGAAGGTGGAGACCCAGTACTTC
CDR3: CASSRRTEKVETQYF

V: TRBV6-1
size: -
D: -
J: TRBJ1-3
DNA: TGTGCCAGCAGCCTACAGGGATCTGGAAACACCATATATTTT
CDR3: CASSLQGSGNTIYF

V: TRBV19
size: -
D: TRBD1
J: TRBJ1-6
DNA: TGTGCCAGTAGGGTTCAGGGGGCTGATTCACCCCTCCACTTT
CDR3: CASRVQGADSPLHF

V: TRBV5-1
size: -
D: -
J: TRBJ1-1
DNA: TGCGCCAGCAGCTTGGTTACAGGGCTAGACCCTGAAGCTTTCTTT
CDR3: CASSLVTGLDPEAFF

V: TRBV30
size: -
D: -
J: TRBJ2-7
DNA: TGTGCCTGGAGGGCCGGGACTGCCTATAAGGAGCAGTACTTC
CDR3: CAWRAGTAYKEQYF

V: TRBV7-2
size: -
D: TRBD1
J: TRBJ1-2
DNA: TGTGCCAGCAGCTCGCAGGGGGCGAGGGGCTACACCTTC
CDR3: CASSSQGARGYTF

V: TRBV29-1
size: -
D: -
J: TRBJ2-3
DNA: TGCAGCGTTGAAGAGGGCAGGCGTGCGCAGTATTTT
CDR3: CSVEEGRRAQYF

V: TRBV4-1
size: -
D: TRBD2
J: TRBJ2-3
DNA: TGCGCCAGCAGCCAAGGTTTCTTAGCGGGGGAAGATACGCAGTATTTT
CDR3: CASSQGFLAGEDTQYF

V: TRBV19
size: once
D: TRBD1
J: TRBJ1-2
DNA: TGTGCCAGTAGTATCGGTAACCAGGGGGGCTACCCCTTC
CDR3: CASSIGNQGGYPF

V: TRBV9
size: few
D: TRBD2
J: TRBJ2-1
DNA: TGTGCCAGCAGCGCCGGACTAGCGGCCGATAATGAGCAGTTCTTC
CDR3: CASSAGLAADNEQFF

V: TRBV5-1
size: -
D: TRBD2
J: TRBJ2-3
DNA: TGCGCCAGCAGTAAGGGACTAGCGGGGTTTAGCACAGATACGCAGTATTTT
CDR3: CASSKGLAGFSTDTQYF

V: TRBV19
size: few
D: TRBD1
J: TRBJ1-2
DNA: TGTGCCAGTAGTCCGGACAGGACCTATGGCTACACCTTC
CDR3: CASSPDRTYGYTF

V: TRBV27
size: -
D: TRBD1
J: TRBJ1-2
DNA: TGTGCCAGCAGTTTATATCCCCAGGGGGCCGGCTATGGCTACACCTTC
CDR3: CASSLYPQGAGYGYTF

V: TRBV7-8
size: -
D: TRBD1
J: TRBJ2-1
DNA: TGTGCCAGCAGCCTTCGCAGGGGGTCCTACAATGAGCAGTTCTTC
CDR3: CASSLRRGSYNEQFF

V: TRBV2
size: -
D: -
J: TRBJ1-1
DNA: TGTGCCAGCGGAAGGGAGGGGAGGACTGAAGCTTTCTTT
CDR3: CASGREGRTEAFF

V: TRBV19
size: -
D: -
J: TRBJ2-7
DNA: TGTGCCAGTAGTATTGGGGGCGCATCCTACGAGCAGTACTTC
CDR3: CASSIGGASYEQYF

V: TRBV6-5
size: -
D: -
J: TRBJ1-1
DNA: TGTGCCAGCAACAACAGGGTTTCTGAAGCTTTCTTT
CDR3: CASNNRVSEAFF

V: TRBV4-1
size: -
D: TRBD1
J: TRBJ1-1
DNA: TGCGCCAGCAGCCAAGCGACGACAGGGGTCACTGAAGCTTTCTTT
CDR3: CASSQATTGVTEAFF

V: TRBV5-1
size: -
D: -
J: TRBJ1-1
DNA: TGCGCCAGCAGCTTGGCGACAGCGAACACTGAAGCTTTCTTT
CDR3: CASSLATANTEAFF

V: TRBV19
size: -
D: -
J: TRBJ2-2
DNA: TGTGCCAGTAATGACAGGTCGAACACCGGGGAGCTGTTTTTT
CDR3: CASNDRSNTGELFF

V: TRBV4-3
size: few
D: TRBD2
J: TRBJ2-3
DNA: TGCGCCAGCAGCCAAGCCAGCGGGAGCTTTACAGATACGCAGTATTTT
CDR3: CASSQASGSFTDTQYF